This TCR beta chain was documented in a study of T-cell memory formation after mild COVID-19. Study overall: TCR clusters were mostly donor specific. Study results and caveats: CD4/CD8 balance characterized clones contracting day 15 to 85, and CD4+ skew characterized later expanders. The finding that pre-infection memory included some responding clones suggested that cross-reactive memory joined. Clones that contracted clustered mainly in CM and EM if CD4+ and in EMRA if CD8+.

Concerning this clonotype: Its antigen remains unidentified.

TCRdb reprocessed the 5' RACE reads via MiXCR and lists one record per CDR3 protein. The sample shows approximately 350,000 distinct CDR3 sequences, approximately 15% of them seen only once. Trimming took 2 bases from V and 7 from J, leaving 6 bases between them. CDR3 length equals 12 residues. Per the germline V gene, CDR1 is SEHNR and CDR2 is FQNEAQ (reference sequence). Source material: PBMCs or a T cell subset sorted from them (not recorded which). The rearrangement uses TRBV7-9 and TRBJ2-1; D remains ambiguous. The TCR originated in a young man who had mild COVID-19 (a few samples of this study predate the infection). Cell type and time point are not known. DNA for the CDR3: TGTGCCAGCAGCTTACACGGGAATGAGCAGTTCTTC. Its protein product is CASSLHGNEQFF.